The clone carrying this T cell receptor (beta chain) was seen a single time. Its antigen remains unidentified. The data were obtained in a study of graft-versus-host responses after intestinal transplantation. Study-level information: Each recipient received anti-thymocyte globulin induction, then tacrolimus and steroids for around three years.

General observations from the study: Investigators detected GvH clones in recipient marrow, with some emerging earlier in ileum or blood. The study associated peak circulating GvH clone levels with early post-transplant HvG declines.

Germline V lookup: CDR1 SGHDT, CDR2 YYEEEE. The CDR3 contains 13 residues. Trimming cost V 2 bases and J 6 bases, with 9 bases left between them. Some clones are missing from TCRdb's copy, which holds only in-frame ones; the method was immunoSEQ multiplex PCR. This table has about 100,000 clones, roughly 90% appearing once. This TCR was recovered from a human donor who received an intestinal transplant. The chain uses TRBV5-6 and TRBJ1-5; D is uncertain. The input for sequencing was unstimulated CD4+ T cells sorted from spleen or lymph node cells, taken before intestinal transplant. CDR3 nucleotides: TGTGCCAGCAGCTTTGGCGTTGGTCAGCCCCAGCATTTT. It specifies CASSFGVGQPQHF.